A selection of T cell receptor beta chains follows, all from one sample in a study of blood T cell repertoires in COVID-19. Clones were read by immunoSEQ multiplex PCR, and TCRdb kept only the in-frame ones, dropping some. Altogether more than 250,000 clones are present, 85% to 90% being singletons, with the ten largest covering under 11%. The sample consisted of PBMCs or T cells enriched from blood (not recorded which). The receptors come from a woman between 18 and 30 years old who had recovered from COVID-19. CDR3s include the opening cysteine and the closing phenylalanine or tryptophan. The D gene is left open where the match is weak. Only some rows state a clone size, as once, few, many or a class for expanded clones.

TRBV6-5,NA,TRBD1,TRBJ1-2,CASSPTARGQDGYTF,TGTGCCAGCAGTCCTACTGCAAGGGGACAGGATGGCTACACCTTC
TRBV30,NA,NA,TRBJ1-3,CAWSVGLSSGNTIYF,TGTGCCTGGAGCGTGGGGCTCAGCTCTGGAAACACCATATATTTT
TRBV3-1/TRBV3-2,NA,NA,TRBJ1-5,CASSPSESGFQPQHF,TGTGCCAGCAGCCCTTCCGAGAGCGGATTTCAGCCCCAGCATTTT
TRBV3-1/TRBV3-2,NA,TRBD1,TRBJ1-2,CASSQDLTGGYYTF,TGTGCCAGCAGCCAAGATCTAACAGGGGGTTACTACACCTTC
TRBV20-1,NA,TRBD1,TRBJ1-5,CSASHRGNQPQHF,TGCAGTGCTAGTCACAGGGGGAATCAGCCCCAGCATTTT
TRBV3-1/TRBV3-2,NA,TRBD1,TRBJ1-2,CASSQSGGNFGYTF,TGTGCCAGCAGCCAATCAGGGGGGAACTTTGGCTACACCTTC
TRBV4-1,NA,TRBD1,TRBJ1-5,CASSQFQGAQPQHF,TGCGCCAGCAGCCAATTTCAGGGGGCCCAGCCCCAGCATTTT
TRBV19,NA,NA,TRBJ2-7,CASSMRKGLTILYEQYF,TGTGCCAGTAGTATGCGGAAGGGCCTGACTATTCTCTACGAGCAGTACTTC
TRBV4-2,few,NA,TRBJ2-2,CASSQELVDTGELFF,TGTGCCAGCAGCCAAGAGTTAGTGGACACCGGGGAGCTGTTTTTT
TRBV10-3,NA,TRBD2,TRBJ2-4,CAISNRDYLDIQYF,TGTGCCATCAGTAACCGGGACTATCTAGACATTCAGTACTTC
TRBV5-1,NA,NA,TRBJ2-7,CASSWSVGVAYEQYF,TGCGCCAGCAGCTGGTCTGTCGGGGTAGCCTACGAGCAGTACTTC
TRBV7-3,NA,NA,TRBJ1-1,CASSLTADTEAFF,TGTGCCAGCAGCTTAACGGCGGACACTGAAGCTTTCTTT
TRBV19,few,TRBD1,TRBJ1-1,CASSGRQGWRTEAFF,TGTGCCAGTAGTGGACGACAGGGATGGAGAACTGAAGCTTTCTTT
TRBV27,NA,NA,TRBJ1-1,CASSLGENTEAFF,TGTGCCAGCAGTTTAGGAGAGAACACTGAAGCTTTCTTT
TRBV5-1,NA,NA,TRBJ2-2,CASSYGGQPGVGELFF,TGCGCCAGCAGTTACGGGGGACAGCCTGGTGTGGGGGAGCTGTTTTTT
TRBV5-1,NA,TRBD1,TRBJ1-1,CASSLPGTGGLATEAFF,TGCGCCAGCAGCTTGCCAGGGACAGGGGGCTTAGCAACTGAAGCTTTCTTT
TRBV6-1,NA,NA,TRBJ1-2,CASSDLGYTF,TGTGCCAGCAGTGATCTCGGCTACACCTTC
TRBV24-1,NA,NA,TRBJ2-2,CATSDPTGLLTGELFF,TGTGCCACCAGTGATCCGACAGGACTTCTGACCGGGGAGCTGTTTTTT
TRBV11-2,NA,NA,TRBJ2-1,CASSPVRGRAYNEQFF,TGTGCCAGCAGCCCGGTTCGGGGGAGAGCCTACAATGAGCAGTTCTTC
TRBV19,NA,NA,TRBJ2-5,CASSIAGVETQYF,TGTGCCAGTAGTATAGCAGGGGTAGAGACCCAGTACTTC
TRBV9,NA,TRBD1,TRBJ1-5,CASSVEGQGNQPQHF,TGTGCCAGCAGCGTAGAAGGACAGGGTAATCAGCCCCAGCATTTT
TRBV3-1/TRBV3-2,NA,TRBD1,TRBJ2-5,CASSQGTGGTQYF,TGTGCCAGCAGCCAAGGGACAGGCGGGACCCAGTACTTC
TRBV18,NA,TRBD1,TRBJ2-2,CASSRDRGQGYTGELFF,TGTGCCAGCTCACGGGACAGGGGGCAAGGATACACCGGGGAGCTGTTTTTT
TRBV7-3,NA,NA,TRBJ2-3,CASSSGLPSRATDTQYF,TGTGCCAGCAGCTCCGGACTACCCTCAAGAGCCACAGATACGCAGTATTTT
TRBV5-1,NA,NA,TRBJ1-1,CASSLGLGGFNTEAFF,TGCGCCAGCAGCTTGGGTCTTGGGGGCTTCAACACTGAAGCTTTCTTT
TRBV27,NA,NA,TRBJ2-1,CASSLIPSVYNEQFF,TGTGCCAGCAGTTTAATCCCTAGCGTCTACAATGAGCAGTTCTTC
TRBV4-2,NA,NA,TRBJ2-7,CASSQPLAQQNYEQYF,TGTGCCAGCAGCCAGCCCCTAGCGCAGCAAAACTACGAGCAGTACTTC
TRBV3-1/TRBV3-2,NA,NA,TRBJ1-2,CASSPGSLRENYGYTF,TGTGCCAGCAGCCCTGGGTCTCTCCGGGAGAACTATGGCTACACCTTC
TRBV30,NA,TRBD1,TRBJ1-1,CAWNPGQGYTEAFF,TGTGCCTGGAATCCGGGACAGGGATACACTGAAGCTTTCTTT
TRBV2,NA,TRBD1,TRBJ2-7,CASRRTGYDEQYF,TGTGCCAGCAGGAGGACAGGGTACGACGAGCAGTACTTC
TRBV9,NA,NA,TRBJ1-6,CASSGAGVNSPLHF,TGTGCCAGCAGCGGGGCAGGGGTCAATTCACCCCTCCACTTT
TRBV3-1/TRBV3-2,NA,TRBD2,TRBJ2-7,CASSQKRSGRAPDEQYF,TGTGCCAGCAGCCAAAAACGAAGCGGGAGGGCCCCGGATGAGCAGTACTTC
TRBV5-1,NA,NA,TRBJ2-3,CASSLGGAVGTDTQYF,TGCGCCAGCAGCTTGGGCGGCGCAGTGGGCACAGATACGCAGTATTTT
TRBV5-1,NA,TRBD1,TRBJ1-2,CASSLMGRGLYGYTF,TGCGCCAGCAGCTTGATGGGCAGGGGGCTCTATGGCTACACCTTC
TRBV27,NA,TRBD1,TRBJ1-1,CASRPTGGFAEAFF,TGTGCCAGCAGACCGACAGGGGGATTCGCTGAAGCTTTCTTT